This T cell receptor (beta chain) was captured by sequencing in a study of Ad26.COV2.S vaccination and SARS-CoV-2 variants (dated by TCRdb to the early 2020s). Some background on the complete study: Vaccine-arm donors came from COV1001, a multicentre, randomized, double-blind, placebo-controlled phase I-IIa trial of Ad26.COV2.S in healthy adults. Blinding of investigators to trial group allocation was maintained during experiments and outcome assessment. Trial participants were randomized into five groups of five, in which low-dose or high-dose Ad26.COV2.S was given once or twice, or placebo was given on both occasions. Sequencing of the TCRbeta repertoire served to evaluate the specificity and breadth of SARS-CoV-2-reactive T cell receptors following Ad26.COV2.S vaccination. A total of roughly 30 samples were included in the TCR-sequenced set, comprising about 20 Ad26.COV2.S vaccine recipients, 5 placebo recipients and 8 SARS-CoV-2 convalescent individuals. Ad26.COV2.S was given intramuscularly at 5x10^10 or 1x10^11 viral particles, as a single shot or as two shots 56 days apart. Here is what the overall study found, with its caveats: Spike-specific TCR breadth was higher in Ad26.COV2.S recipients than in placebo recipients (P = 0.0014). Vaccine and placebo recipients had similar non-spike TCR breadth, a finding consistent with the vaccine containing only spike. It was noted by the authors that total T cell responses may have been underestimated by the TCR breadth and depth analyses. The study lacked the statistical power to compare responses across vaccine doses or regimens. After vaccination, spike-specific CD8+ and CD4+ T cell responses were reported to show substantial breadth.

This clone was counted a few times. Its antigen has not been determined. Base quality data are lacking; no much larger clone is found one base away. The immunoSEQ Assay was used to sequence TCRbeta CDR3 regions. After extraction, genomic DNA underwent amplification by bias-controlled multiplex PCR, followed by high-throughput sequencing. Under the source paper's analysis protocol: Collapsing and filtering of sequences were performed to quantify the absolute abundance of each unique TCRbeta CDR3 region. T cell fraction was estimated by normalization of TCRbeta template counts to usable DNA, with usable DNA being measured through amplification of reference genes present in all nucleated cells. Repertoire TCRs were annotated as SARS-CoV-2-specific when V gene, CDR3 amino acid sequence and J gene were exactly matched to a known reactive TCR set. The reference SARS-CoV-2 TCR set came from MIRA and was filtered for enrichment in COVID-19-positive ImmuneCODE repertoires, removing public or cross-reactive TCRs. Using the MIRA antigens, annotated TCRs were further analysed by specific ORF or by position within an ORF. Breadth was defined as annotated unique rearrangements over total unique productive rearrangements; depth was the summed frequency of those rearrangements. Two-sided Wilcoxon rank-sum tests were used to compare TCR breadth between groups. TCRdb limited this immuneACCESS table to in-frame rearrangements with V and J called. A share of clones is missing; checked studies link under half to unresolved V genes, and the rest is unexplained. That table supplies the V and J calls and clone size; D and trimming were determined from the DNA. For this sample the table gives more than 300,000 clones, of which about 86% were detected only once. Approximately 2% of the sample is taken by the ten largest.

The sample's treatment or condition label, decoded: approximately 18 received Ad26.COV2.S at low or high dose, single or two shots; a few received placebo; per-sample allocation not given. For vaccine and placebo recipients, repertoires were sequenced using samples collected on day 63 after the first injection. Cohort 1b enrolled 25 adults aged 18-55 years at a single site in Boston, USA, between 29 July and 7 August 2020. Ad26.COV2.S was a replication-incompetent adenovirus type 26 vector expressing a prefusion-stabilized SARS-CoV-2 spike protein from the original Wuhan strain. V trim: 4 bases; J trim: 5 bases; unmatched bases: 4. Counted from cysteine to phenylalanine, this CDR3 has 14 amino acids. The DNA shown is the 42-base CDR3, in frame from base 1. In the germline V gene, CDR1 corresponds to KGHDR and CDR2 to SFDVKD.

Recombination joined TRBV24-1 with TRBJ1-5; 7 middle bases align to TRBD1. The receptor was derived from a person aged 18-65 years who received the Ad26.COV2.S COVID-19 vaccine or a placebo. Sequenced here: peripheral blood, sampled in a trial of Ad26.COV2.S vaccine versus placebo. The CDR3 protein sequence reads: CATSDHDRDQPQHF. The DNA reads TGTGCCACCAGTGACCATGACAGGGATCAGCCCCAGCATTTT.